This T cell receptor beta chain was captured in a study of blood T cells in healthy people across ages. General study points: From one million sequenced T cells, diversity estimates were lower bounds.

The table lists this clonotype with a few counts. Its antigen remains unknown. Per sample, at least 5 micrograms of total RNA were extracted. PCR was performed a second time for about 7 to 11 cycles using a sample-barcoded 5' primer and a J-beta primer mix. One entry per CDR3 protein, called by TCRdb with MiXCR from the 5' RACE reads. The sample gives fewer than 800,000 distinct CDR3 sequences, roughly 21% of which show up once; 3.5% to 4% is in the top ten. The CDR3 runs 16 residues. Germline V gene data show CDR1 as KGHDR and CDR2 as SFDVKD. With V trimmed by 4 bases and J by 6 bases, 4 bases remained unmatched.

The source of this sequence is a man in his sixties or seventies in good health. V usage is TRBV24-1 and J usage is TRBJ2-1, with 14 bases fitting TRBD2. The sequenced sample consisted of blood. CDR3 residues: CATSDWGLAGVNEQFF. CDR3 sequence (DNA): TGTGCCACCAGTGACTGGGGACTAGCGGGAGTCAATGAGCAGTTCTTC.